This T cell receptor beta chain appears in the sequencing data of a study of cytomegalovirus exposure and HLA in healthy donors. Study-wide findings and caveats: Three chains linked to CMV were shown in vitro to be specific for CMV antigens. According to the study, 150 to 200 TCR beta chains were cytomegalovirus-associated.

TCRdb keeps only in-frame clones here, not all; method: immunoSEQ multiplex PCR. Of under 200,000 clones detected, roughly 82% appear once; the ten largest clones hold less than 8.5%. With regard to this clone: Its antigen remains unknown.

The germline V gene encodes CDR1 SQVTM and CDR2 ANQGSEA. V was shortened by 7 bases and J by 3 bases, with 10 bases between the two germline ends. The CDR3 contains 12 residues. Material for sequencing was PBMCs. V and J are TRBV29-1 and TRBJ2-1; D not resolved. This TCR was sampled from a man between 18 and 29 years old in good health and CMV-seropositive. DNA for the CDR3: TGCAGCGCTCCGAGGAACTACAATGAGCAGTTCTTC. Amino acids: CSAPRNYNEQFF.